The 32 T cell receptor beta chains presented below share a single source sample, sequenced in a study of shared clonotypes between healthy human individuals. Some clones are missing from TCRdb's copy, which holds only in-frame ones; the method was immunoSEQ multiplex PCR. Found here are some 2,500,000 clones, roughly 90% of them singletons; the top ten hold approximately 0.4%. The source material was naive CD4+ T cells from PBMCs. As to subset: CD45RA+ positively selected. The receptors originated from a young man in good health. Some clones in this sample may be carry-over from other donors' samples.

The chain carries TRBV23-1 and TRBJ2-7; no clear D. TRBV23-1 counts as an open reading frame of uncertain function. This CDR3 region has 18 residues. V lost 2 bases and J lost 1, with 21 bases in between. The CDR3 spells CASSQTPATGYASYEQYF. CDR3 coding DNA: TGCGCCAGCAGTCAAACCCCGGCCACGGGTTACGCGTCCTACGAGCAGTACTTC.

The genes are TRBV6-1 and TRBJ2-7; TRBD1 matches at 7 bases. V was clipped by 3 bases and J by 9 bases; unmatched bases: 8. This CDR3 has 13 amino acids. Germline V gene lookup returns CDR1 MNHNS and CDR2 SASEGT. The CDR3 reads CASSDRRGLGQYF. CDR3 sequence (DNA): TGTGCCAGCAGTGATCGAAGGGGGCTGGGGCAGTACTTC.

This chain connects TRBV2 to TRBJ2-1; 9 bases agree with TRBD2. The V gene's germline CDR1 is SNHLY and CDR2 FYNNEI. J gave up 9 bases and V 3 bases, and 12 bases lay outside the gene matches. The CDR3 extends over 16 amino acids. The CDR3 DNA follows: TGTGCCAGCAGTGATCCGGCTAGCGGGGTCCGGGTTGAGCAGTTCTTC. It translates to CASSDPASGVRVEQFF.

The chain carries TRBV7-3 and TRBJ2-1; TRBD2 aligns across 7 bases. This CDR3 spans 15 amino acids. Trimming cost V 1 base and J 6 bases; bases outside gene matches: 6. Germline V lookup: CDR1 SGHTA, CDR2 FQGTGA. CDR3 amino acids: CASSLKAGLANEQFF. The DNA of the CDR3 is TGTGCCAGCAGCTTAAAAGCGGGACTTGCCAATGAGCAGTTCTTC.

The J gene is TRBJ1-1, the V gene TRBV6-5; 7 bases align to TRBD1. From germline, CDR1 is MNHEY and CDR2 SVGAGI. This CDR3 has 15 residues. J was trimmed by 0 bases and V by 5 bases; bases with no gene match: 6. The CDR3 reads CASSPAGTVNTEAFF. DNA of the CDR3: TGTGCCAGCAGTCCCGCTGGGACAGTGAACACTGAAGCTTTCTTT.

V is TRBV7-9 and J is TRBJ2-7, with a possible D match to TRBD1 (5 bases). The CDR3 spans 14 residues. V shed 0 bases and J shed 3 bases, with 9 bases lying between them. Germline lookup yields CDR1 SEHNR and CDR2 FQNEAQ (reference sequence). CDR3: CASSLAAGHYEQYF. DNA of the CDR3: TGTGCCAGCAGCTTAGCGGCAGGACACTACGAGCAGTACTTC.

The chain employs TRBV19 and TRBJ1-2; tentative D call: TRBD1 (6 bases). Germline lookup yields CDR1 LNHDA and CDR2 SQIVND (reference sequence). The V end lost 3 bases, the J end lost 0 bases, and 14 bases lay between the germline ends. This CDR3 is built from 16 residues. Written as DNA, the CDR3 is TGTGCCAGTAGTATCTCCGCAGGGGCGTCTAACTATGGCTACACCTTC. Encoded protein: CASSISAGASNYGYTF.

CDR3 in amino acids: CASSESRGLSEAFF. CDR3 DNA sequence: TGCGCCAGCAGTGAGTCTCGGGGTCTCTCTGAAGCTTTCTTT. The chain joins TRBV10-2 to TRBJ1-1, with D hard to call. Trimming cost V 0 bases and J 6 bases, with 11 bases left between them. Germline CDR1 WSHSY, CDR2 SAAADI. The CDR3 extends over 14 amino acids.

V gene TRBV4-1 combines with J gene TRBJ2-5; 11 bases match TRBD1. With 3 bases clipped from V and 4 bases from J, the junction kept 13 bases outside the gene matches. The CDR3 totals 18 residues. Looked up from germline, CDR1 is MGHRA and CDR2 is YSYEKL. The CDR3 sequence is CASSQIRGTGGRGETQYF. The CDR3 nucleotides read TGCGCCAGCAGCCAGATACGTGGGACAGGGGGAAGGGGAGAGACCCAGTACTTC.

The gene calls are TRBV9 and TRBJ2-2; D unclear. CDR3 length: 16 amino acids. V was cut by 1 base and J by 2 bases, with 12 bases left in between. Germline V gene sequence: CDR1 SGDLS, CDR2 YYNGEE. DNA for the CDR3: TGTGCCAGCAGCGTACTCGCGATCCACAACACCGGGGAGCTGTTTTTT. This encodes CASSVLAIHNTGELFF.

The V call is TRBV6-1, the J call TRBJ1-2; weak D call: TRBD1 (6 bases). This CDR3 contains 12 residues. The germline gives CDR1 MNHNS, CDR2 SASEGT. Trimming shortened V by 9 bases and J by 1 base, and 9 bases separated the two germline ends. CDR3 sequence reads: CASGQFNYGYTF. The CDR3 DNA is TGTGCCAGTGGACAGTTTAACTATGGCTACACCTTC.

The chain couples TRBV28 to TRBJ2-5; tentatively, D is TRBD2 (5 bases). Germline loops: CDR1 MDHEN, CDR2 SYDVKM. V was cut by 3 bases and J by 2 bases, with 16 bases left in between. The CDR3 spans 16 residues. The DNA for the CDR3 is TGTGCCAGCAGTTTTAGGTTCTACAGCGGACAAGAGACCCAGTACTTC. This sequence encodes CASSFRFYSGQETQYF.

CDR3 sequence (DNA): TGTGCCAGCAGCTTAAGAACAGGACCACAAGAGACCCAGTACTTC. It translates to CASSLRTGPQETQYF. The chain carries TRBV7-3 and TRBJ2-5; D might be TRBD1 (5 bases). Between the trimmed V and J ends, which lost 1 base and 2 bases, there was a span of 11 bases. This CDR3 has 15 residues. Germline V gene lookup returns CDR1 SGHTA and CDR2 FQGTGA.

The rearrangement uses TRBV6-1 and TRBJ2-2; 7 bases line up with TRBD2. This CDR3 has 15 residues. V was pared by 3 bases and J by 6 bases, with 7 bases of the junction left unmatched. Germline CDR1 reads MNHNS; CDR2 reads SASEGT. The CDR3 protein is CASSDRDYPPGELFF. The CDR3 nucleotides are TGTGCCAGCAGTGACCGGGACTACCCCCCCGGGGAGCTGTTTTTT.

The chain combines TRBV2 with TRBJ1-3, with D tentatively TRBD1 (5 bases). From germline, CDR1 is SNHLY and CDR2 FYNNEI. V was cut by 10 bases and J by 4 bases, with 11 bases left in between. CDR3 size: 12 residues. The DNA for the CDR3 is TGTGCCACCTCGGGGGGAGGAAACACCATATATTTT. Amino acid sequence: CATSGGGNTIYF.

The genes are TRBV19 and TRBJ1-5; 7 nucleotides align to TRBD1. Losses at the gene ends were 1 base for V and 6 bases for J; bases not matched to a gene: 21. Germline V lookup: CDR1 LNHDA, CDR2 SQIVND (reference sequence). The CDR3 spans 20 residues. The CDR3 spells CASSIGPPTGSASAVQPQHF. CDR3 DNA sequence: TGTGCCAGTAGTATAGGACCCCCGACAGGGAGTGCCTCAGCGGTTCAGCCCCAGCATTTT. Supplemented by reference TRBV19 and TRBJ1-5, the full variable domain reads DGGITQSPKYLFRKEGQNVTLSCEQNLNHDAMYWYRQDPGQGLRLIYYSQIVNDFQKGDIAEGYSVSREKKESFPLTVTSAQKNPTAFYLCASSIGPPTGSASAVQPQHFGDGTRLSIL.

In DNA, the CDR3 is TGTGCCAGAAGCCCATACGAAGGGGCAGATACGCAGTATTTT. Protein product: CARSPYEGADTQYF. The rearrangement uses TRBV5-3 and TRBJ2-3, with a tentative D call TRBD1 (5 bases). TRBV5-3 is labeled an ORF, and its function is uncertain. There are 14 residues in the CDR3. V shed 4 bases and J shed 4 bases, with 13 bases lying between them.

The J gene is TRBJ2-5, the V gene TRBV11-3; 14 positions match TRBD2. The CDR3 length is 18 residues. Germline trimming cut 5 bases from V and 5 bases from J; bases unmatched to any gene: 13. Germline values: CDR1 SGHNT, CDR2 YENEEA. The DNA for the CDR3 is TGTGCCAGCAGCCAGGGGTCTGGGACTAGCGGGAGCGGGGAGACCCAGTACTTC. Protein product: CASSQGSGTSGSGETQYF.

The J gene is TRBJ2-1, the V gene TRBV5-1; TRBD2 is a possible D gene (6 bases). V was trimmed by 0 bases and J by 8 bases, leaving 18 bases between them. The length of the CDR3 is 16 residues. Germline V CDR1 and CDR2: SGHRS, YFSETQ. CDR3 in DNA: TGCGCCAGCAGCTTGGTTCTTACGGGAGCTTCCGATGAGCAGTTCTTC. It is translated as CASSLVLTGASDEQFF.

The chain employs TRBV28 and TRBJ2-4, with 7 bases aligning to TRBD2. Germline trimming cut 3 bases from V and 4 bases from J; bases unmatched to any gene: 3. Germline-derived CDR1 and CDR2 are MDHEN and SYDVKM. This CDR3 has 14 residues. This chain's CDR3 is CASSLTSLKNIQYF. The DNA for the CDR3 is TGTGCCAGCAGTTTGACTAGCTTAAAAAACATTCAGTACTTC. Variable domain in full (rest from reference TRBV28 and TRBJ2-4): DVKVTQSSRYLVKRTGEKVFLECVQDMDHENMFWYRQDPGLGLRLIYFSYDVKMKEKGDIPEGYSVSREKKERFSLILESASTNQTSMYLCASSLTSLKNIQYFGAGTRLSVL.

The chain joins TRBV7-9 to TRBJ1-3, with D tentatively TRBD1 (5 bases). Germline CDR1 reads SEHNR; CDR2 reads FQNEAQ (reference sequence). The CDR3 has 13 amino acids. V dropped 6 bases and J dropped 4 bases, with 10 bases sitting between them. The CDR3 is CASSQGAGNTIYF. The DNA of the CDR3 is TGTGCCAGCAGTCAGGGTGCAGGAAACACCATATATTTT.

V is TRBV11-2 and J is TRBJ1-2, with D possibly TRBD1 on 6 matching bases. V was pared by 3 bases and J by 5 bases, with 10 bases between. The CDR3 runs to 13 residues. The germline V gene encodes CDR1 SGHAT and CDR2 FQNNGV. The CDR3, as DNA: TGTGCCAGCAGCTTCGGGACAACGTATGGCTACACCTTC. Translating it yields CASSFGTTYGYTF.

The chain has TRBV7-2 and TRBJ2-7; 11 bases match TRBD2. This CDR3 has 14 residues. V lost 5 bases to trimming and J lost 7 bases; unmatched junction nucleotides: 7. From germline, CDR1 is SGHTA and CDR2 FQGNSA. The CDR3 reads CASSGRLAGTEQYF. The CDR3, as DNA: TGTGCCAGCAGCGGTAGACTAGCGGGGACAGAGCAGTACTTC.

CDR3 DNA sequence: TGCGCCAGCAGCTTTTCCACAGGGTCTTCCCAAGGGGATGAGCAGTTCTTC. Translated: CASSFSTGSSQGDEQFF. The genes are TRBV5-1 and TRBJ2-1, with D maybe TRBD1 (6 bases). CDR3 length: 17 residues. The germline gives CDR1 SGHRS, CDR2 YFSETQ. V shed 2 bases and J shed 8 bases, with 23 bases lying between them.

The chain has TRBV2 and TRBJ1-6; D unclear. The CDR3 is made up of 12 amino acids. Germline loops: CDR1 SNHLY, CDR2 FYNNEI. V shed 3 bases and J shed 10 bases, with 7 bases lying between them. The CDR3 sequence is CASSDTPSPLHF. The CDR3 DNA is TGTGCCAGCAGTGATACCCCCTCACCCCTCCACTTT.

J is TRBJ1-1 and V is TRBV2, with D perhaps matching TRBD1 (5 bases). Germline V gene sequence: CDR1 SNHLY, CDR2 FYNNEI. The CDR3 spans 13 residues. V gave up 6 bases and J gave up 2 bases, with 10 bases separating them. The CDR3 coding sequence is TGTGCCAGCAGGCCGGGGGTCAACACTGAAGCTTTCTTT. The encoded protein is CASRPGVNTEAFF. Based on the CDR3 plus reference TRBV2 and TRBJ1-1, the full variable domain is EPEVTQTPSHQVTQMGQEVILRCVPISNHLYFYWYRQILGQKVEFLVSFYNNEISEKSEIFDDQFSVERPDGSNFTLKIRSTKLEDSAMYFCASRPGVNTEAFFGQGTRLTVV.

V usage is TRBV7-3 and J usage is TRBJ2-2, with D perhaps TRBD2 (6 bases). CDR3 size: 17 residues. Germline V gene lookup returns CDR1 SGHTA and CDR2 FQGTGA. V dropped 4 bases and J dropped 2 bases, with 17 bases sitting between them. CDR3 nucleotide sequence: TGTGCCAGCAGCTCCTTGTGGAGGGGAGAAAACACCGGGGAGCTGTTTTTT. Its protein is CASSSLWRGENTGELFF. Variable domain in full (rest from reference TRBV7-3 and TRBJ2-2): GAGVSQTPSNKVTEKGKYVELRCDPISGHTALYWYRQSLGQGPEFLIYFQGTGAADDSGLPNDRFFAVRPEGSVSTLKIQRTERGDSAVYLCASSSLWRGENTGELFFGEGSRLTVL.

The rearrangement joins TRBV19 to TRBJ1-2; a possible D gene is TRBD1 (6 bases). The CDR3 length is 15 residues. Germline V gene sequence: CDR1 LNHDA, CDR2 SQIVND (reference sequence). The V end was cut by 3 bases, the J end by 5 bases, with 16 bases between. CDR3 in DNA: TGTGCCAGTAGTATTTTTCCAGGGGTAAATTATGGCTACACCTTC. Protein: CASSIFPGVNYGYTF. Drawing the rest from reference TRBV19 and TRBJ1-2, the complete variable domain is DGGITQSPKYLFRKEGQNVTLSCEQNLNHDAMYWYRQDPGQGLRLIYYSQIVNDFQKGDIAEGYSVSREKKESFPLTVTSAQKNPTAFYLCASSIFPGVNYGYTFGSGTRLTVV.

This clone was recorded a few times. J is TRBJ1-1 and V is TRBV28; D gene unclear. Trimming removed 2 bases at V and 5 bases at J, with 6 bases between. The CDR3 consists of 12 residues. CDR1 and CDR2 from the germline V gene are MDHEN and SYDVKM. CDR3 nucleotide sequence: TGTGCCAGCAGTTTAGTGGAGACTGAAGCTTTCTTT. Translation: CASSLVETEAFF.

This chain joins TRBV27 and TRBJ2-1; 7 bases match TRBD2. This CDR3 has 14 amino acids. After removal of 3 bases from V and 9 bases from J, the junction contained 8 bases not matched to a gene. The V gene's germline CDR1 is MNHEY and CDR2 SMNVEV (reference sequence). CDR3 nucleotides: TGTGCCAGCAGTTTCTGGACTAGGAGAGGTGAGCAGTTCTTC. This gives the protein CASSFWTRRGEQFF.

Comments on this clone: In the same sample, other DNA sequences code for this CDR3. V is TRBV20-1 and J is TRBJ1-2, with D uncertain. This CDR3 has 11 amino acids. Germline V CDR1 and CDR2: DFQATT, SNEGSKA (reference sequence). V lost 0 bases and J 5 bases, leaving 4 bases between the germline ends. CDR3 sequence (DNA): TGCAGTGCTAGAGACAGATATGGCTACACCTTC. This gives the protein CSARDRYGYTF.

As DNA, the CDR3 is TGTGCCAGCGGGGATACAGGGTTTGGAAACACCATATATTTT. The encoded protein is CASGDTGFGNTIYF. The rearrangement joins TRBV2 to TRBJ1-3, with D maybe TRBD1 (6 bases). CDR3 size: 14 residues. Trimming removed 8 bases from V and 3 bases from J, with 14 bases in between. From germline, CDR1 is SNHLY and CDR2 FYNNEI.